This T cell receptor beta chain stems from a study of cytomegalovirus exposure and HLA in healthy donors. Findings and caveats of the study: For most TCR sequences rarity was the rule, although some public TCRs occurred in many donors. A later analysis found TCR association rates differed by HLA locus, highest for DRB1 and lowest for HLA-C. Previous analysis showed most TCR beta V segments were productive about 87% or about 30% of the time.

CDR3 size: 15 residues. V shed 1 base and J shed 3 bases, with 13 bases lying between them. Germline loops: CDR1 SGHAT, CDR2 FQNNGV. Details on this clone: Its antigen is unidentified.

A multiplex PCR was run with 60 Vbeta primers and 13 Jbeta primers. Libraries were prepared by immunoSEQ multiplex PCR; TCRdb keeps only in-frame clonotypes and omits some of them. The top ten hold 10% to 12% of the sample, which has some 120,000 clones, roughly four fifths seen once. V usage is TRBV11-2 and J usage is TRBJ2-7; D is possibly TRBD1 (6 bases). Material: PBMCs. The source of this sequence is a male donor in good health and CMV-seropositive. The CDR3 sequence: CASSLGQEVYYEQYF. The CDR3 DNA reads TGTGCCAGCAGCTTAGGACAGGAAGTATACTACGAGCAGTACTTC.